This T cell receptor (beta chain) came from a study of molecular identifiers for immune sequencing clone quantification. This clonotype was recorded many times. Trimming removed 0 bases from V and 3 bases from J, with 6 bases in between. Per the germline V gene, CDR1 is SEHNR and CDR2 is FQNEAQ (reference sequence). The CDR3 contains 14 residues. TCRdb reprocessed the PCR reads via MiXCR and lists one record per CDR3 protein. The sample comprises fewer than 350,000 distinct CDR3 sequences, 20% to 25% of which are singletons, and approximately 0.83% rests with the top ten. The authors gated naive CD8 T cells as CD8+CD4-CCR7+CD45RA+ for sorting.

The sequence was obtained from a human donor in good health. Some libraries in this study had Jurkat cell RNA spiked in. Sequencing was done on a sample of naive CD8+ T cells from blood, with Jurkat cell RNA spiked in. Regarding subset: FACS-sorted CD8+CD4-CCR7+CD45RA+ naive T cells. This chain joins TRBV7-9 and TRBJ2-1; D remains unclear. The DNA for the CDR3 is TGTGCCAGCAGCTTAGCGGGGATCTACAATGAGCAGTTCTTC. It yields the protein CASSLAGIYNEQFF.